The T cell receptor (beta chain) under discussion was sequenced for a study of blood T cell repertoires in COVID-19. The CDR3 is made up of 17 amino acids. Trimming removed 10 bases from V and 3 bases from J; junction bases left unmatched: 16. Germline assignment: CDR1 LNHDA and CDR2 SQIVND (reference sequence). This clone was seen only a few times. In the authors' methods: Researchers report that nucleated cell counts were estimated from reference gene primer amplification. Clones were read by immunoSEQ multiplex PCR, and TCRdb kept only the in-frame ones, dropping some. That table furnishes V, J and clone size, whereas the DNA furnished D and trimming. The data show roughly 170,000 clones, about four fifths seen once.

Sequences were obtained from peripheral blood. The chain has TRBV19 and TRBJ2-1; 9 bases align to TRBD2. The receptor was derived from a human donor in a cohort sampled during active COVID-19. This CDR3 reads CATAGLAGLVNYNEQFF. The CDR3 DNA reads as TGTGCCACCGCCGGCCTAGCGGGGCTCGTGAACTACAATGAGCAGTTCTTC.